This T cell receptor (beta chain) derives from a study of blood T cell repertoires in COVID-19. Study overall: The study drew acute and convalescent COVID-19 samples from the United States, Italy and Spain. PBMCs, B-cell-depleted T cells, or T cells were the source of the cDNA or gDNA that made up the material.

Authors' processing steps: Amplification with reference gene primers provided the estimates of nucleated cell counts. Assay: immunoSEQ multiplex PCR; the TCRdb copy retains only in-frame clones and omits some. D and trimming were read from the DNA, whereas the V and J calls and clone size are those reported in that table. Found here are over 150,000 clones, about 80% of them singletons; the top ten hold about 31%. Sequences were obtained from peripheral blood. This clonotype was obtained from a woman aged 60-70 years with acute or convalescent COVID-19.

This chain's CDR3 is CAWSVLAGGKETQYF. CDR3 in DNA: TGTGCCTGGAGTGTACTAGCGGGGGGGAAAGAGACCCAGTACTTC. J is TRBJ2-5 and V is TRBV30; 13 bases line up with TRBD2. The CDR3 consists of 15 residues. Germline loops: CDR1 GTSNPN, CDR2 SVGIG (reference sequence). The V and J ends lost 0 bases and 3 bases, in that order; junction bases with no gene match: 1.